The 27 T cell receptor beta chains listed next were all sequenced from one sample in a study of T-cell reconstitution after alpha-beta-depleted transplantation in children. This sample's TCRbeta library carried unique molecular identifier barcodes. TCRdb reprocessed the PCR reads via MiXCR and lists one record per CDR3 protein. The sample has 600,000 to 700,000 distinct CDR3 sequences, about an eighth seen once; the top ten hold 0.79%. The source material was PBMCs, sampled before TCRalphabeta/CD19-depleted stem cell transplant. These receptor sequences come from a girl aged 2-10 years with congenital amegakaryocytic thrombocytopenia, due to receive a stem cell transplant.

This clonotype was picked up many times. The chain links TRBV15 to TRBJ2-7, with TRBD2 identical over 9 bases. Per the germline V gene, CDR1 is LNHNV and CDR2 is YYDKDF (reference sequence). The trim removed 0 bases at V and 3 bases at J, leaving 0 bases unmatched. This CDR3 contains 14 residues. CDR3 coding DNA: TGTGCCACCAGCAGAGATAGCGGGAGCTACGAGCAGTACTTC. Its protein product is CATSRDSGSYEQYF.

The table lists this clonotype with a few counts. The J gene is TRBJ1-1, the V gene TRBV5-1; possible D gene TRBD1, 6 bases. Germline V gene lookup returns CDR1 SGHRS and CDR2 YFSETQ. The CDR3 is made up of 13 amino acids. Trimming took off 9 bases at V and 1 base at J, with 13 bases between the two ends. The CDR3 is CATRGTSNTEAFF. In DNA form, the CDR3 reads TGCGCCACCAGGGGAACCTCGAACACTGAAGCTTTCTTT.

The sample holds a few counts of this clonotype. J is TRBJ2-5 and V is TRBV5-1; unclear D gene. The germline V and J ends were trimmed by 0 bases and 2 bases, with 20 bases remaining between them. The CDR3 loop spans 18 amino acids. Germline lookup yields CDR1 SGHRS and CDR2 YFSETQ. CDR3: CASSLALMAATLQETQYF. CDR3 DNA: TGCGCCAGCAGCTTGGCCCTGATGGCTGCTACACTTCAAGAGACCCAGTACTTC.

This clonotype was recorded at least ten times. The genes are TRBV6-6 and TRBJ2-7; D unresolved. The ends were cut back, 6 bases at V and 2 bases at J, with 11 bases in the middle. Germline-derived CDR1 and CDR2 are MNHNY and SVGAGI (reference sequence). This CDR3 is built from 13 residues. DNA of the CDR3: TGTGCCAGCAGCCTCTCGCGAACCTACGAGCAGTACTTC. It encodes CASSLSRTYEQYF.

J is TRBJ2-7 and V is TRBV7-6, with 9 nucleotides matching TRBD2. The V and J ends lost 1 base and 6 bases, in that order; junction bases with no gene match: 4. Germline assignment: CDR1 SGHVS and CDR2 FNYEAQ. The CDR3 sequence is 14 residues long. As DNA, the CDR3 is TGTGCCAGCAGCTTAGGGACTAGCGTGGGCGAGCAGTACTTC. It specifies CASSLGTSVGEQYF.

This chain links TRBV11-2 with TRBJ2-1; 7 nucleotides align to TRBD2. Germline V gene lookup returns CDR1 SGHAT and CDR2 FQNNGV. V shed 5 bases and J 6 bases; nucleotides not matched to a gene: 19. CDR3 size: 18 residues. The CDR3 spells CASSPIAYRGRRGNEQFF. CDR3 coding DNA: TGTGCCAGCAGCCCCATTGCCTACCGCGGGAGAAGGGGCAATGAGCAGTTCTTC.

The chain has TRBV20-1 and TRBJ1-1, with no clear D. CDR3 length: 12 residues. CDR1 DFQATT and CDR2 SNEGSKA come from the germline V gene (reference sequence). Trimming removed 0 bases from V and 7 bases from J, with 9 bases in between. Written as DNA, the CDR3 is TGCAGTGCTAGAGATCCCCGGGGTGAAGCTTTCTTT. Amino acid sequence: CSARDPRGEAFF.

This clonotype has just a few counts. The V call is TRBV20-1, the J call TRBJ2-3, with D perhaps being TRBD1 or TRBD2 (5 bases each). The CDR3 runs to 15 residues. Trimming removed 6 bases at V and 2 bases at J, with 18 bases between. CDR1 is DFQATT and CDR2 is SNEGSKA in the germline V gene (reference sequence). CDR3 protein: CSAPTPRGFTDTQYF. The DNA for the CDR3 is TGCAGTGCCCCGACCCCCCGGGGCTTCACAGATACGCAGTATTTT.

This clonotype was recorded many times. In this CDR3 the conserved last residue, phenylalanine or tryptophan, is missing, so a read error is likely. The DNA is left out, because the CDR3 cannot be placed on it with certainty; the CDR3 is given as TCRdb lists it. The chain carries TRBV29-1 and TRBJ2-1; no DNA check was done on the table's D call, TRBD2. The germline CDR1 and CDR2 sequences are SQVTM and ANQGSEA. The CDR3 contains 9 residues when both ends are counted. CDR3: CSVEPRSSI.

This clonotype was seen ten or more times. V usage is TRBV7-6 and J usage is TRBJ2-5, with TRBD2 matching 7 bases. Germline CDR1 is SGHVS and CDR2 is FNYEAQ. V lost 3 bases to trimming and J lost 1 base; unmatched junction nucleotides: 11. The CDR3 loop spans 17 amino acids. CDR3 protein: CASSFIRAGDFQETQYF. The CDR3 DNA follows: TGTGCCAGCAGCTTTATCCGCGCGGGAGATTTCCAAGAGACCCAGTACTTC.

J is TRBJ2-2 and V is TRBV6-1; D uncertain. Per germline, CDR1 MNHNS and CDR2 SASEGT. Trimming cost V 4 bases and J 3 bases, with 12 bases left between them. This CDR3 is built from 15 residues. CDR3 region: CASSGEAYYTGELFF. The CDR3 DNA sequence: TGTGCCAGCAGTGGTGAGGCCTATTACACCGGGGAGCTGTTTTTT.

This clonotype was found many times. The rearrangement uses TRBV6-1 and TRBJ2-1; the match to TRBD1 covers 9 bases. With V trimmed by 7 bases and J by 6 bases, 10 bases remained unmatched. The CDR3 extends over 15 amino acids. Germline V lookup: CDR1 MNHNS, CDR2 SASEGT. In DNA form, the CDR3 reads TGTGCCAGCAAAACGACAGGGGGGCAACTCAATGAGCAGTTCTTC. Translated, it gives CASKTTGGQLNEQFF.

The genes are TRBV3-1 and TRBJ2-1; D may be TRBD2 (6 bases). The CDR3 covers 14 residues. Trimming took off 4 bases at V and 8 bases at J, with 15 bases between the two ends. CDR1 and CDR2 (germline): LGHDT, YNNKEL (reference sequence). The DNA of the CDR3 is TGTGCCAGCAGCCTCCAGCACGGGGGTGATGAGCAGTTCTTC. As protein: CASSLQHGGDEQFF.

This clonotype has only a few counts. The J gene is TRBJ2-7, the V gene TRBV7-8; D may correspond to TRBD1 or TRBD2 (5 bases each). CDR1 is SGHVS and CDR2 is FQNEAQ in the germline V gene. This CDR3 is 17 amino acids long. With 2 bases removed from V and 3 bases from J, the gap between germline ends came to 20 bases. The CDR3 DNA sequence: TGTGCCAGCAGCTTATATCAGGGTCTCAGGGAGAACTACGAGCAGTACTTC. Encoded protein: CASSLYQGLRENYEQYF.

This clonotype was seen at least ten times. The chain couples TRBV29-1 to TRBJ2-7, with D unclear. Trimming took 8 bases from V and 6 from J, leaving 17 bases between them. The CDR3 loop spans 12 amino acids. CDR1 and CDR2 from the germline V gene are SQVTM and ANQGSEA. The CDR3 here is CSTRDTGGEQYF. The CDR3 coding sequence is TGCAGCACACGAGATACGGGCGGCGAGCAGTACTTC.

This clonotype has at least ten counts. The chain is built from TRBV5-1 and TRBJ2-3; no clear D gene. CDR3 size: 12 residues. Germline CDR1 reads SGHRS; CDR2 reads YFSETQ. Trimming cost V 4 bases and J 4 bases, with 7 bases left between them. The CDR3 reads CASSPQADTQYF. The DNA of the CDR3 is TGCGCCAGCAGCCCCCAGGCAGATACGCAGTATTTT.

This clonotype was observed at least ten times. The chain links TRBV5-1 to TRBJ2-1, with TRBD2 identical over 11 bases. CDR3 length: 17 amino acids. V lost 4 bases and J lost 0; bases outside the gene matches: 6. Germline loops: CDR1 SGHRS, CDR2 YFSETQ. The chain's CDR3 is CASSVTSGSSSYNEQFF. The CDR3 DNA is TGCGCCAGCAGCGTAACTAGCGGGAGCTCCTCCTACAATGAGCAGTTCTTC.

This clonotype was counted ten times or more. The rearrangement joins TRBV6-1 to TRBJ2-1; TRBD2 agrees at 9 bases. The CDR3 consists of 16 residues. V lost 5 bases, J lost 5 bases, and 10 bases stayed unmatched. CDR1 is MNHNS and CDR2 is SASEGT in the germline V gene. This chain's CDR3 is CASSPRLAAEHNEQFF. For the CDR3, the DNA is TGTGCCAGCAGTCCACGACTAGCGGCCGAACACAATGAGCAGTTCTTC.

This clonotype has more than one count but fewer than ten. This sequence joins TRBV12-5 and TRBJ2-7; D is ambiguous. The CDR3 runs to 12 residues. Between the trimmed V and J ends, which lost 5 bases and 4 bases, there was a span of 9 bases. From germline, CDR1 is LGHNT and CDR2 FRNRAP. The CDR3, as DNA: TGTGCTAGTGGTGGCGGCTTGTACGAGCAGTACTTC. This encodes CASGGGLYEQYF. Using reference TRBV12-5 and TRBJ2-7 for the parts outside the CDR3, the full variable domain is DARVTQTPRHKVTEMGQEVTMRCQPILGHNTVFWYRQTMMQGLELLAYFRNRAPLDDSGMPKDRFSAEMPDATLATLKIQPSEPRDSAVYFCASGGGLYEQYFGPGTRLTVT.

At least ten counts were recorded for this clonotype. The chain combines TRBV7-2 with TRBJ1-5; D is uncertain. Trimming shortened V by 5 bases and J by 5 bases, and 19 bases separated the two germline ends. The germline V gene encodes CDR1 SGHTA and CDR2 FQGNSA. The CDR3 is 16 amino acids. CDR3 nucleotides: TGTGCCAGCAGCCTGAGATTATGGGGTGGGCATCAGCCCCAGCATTTT. It yields the protein CASSLRLWGGHQPQHF.

At least ten counts were recorded for this clonotype. The chain uses TRBV5-1 and TRBJ1-2; D might be TRBD1 (6 bases). CDR1 and CDR2 from the germline V gene are SGHRS and YFSETQ. Deletions cut 0 bases from V and 1 base from J, with 10 bases between. This CDR3 is 15 amino acids long. CDR3 residues: CASSLVGTRNYGYTF. The CDR3 DNA reads TGCGCCAGCAGCTTGGTTGGGACACGTAACTATGGCTACACCTTC.

This chain joins TRBV2 and TRBJ2-2; TRBD2 might be the D (5 bases). The CDR3 is 13 residues long. The ends were cut back, 8 bases at V and 2 bases at J, with 9 bases in the middle. Germline V gene data show CDR1 as SNHLY and CDR2 as FYNNEI. The CDR3 here is CASPDFNTGELFF. The CDR3 region has the DNA TGTGCCAGCCCGGACTTTAACACCGGGGAGCTGTTTTTT.

This clonotype has more than one count but fewer than ten. This chain links TRBV12-3 or TRBV12-4 with TRBJ2-7; D is perhaps TRBD2 (6 bases). The CDR3 spans 16 residues. Trimming took off 0 bases at V and 1 base at J, with 13 bases between the two ends. CDR3 nucleotide sequence: TGTGCCAGCAGTTTAGCGGGTGCGGGGCATTCCTACGAGCAGTACTTC. Protein sequence: CASSLAGAGHSYEQYF.

The sample holds many counts of this clonotype. The chain carries TRBV5-1 and TRBJ2-5, with TRBD1 as a possible D gene (7 bases). Trimming removed 4 bases at V and 2 bases at J, with 12 bases between. Germline V gene data show CDR1 as SGHRS and CDR2 as YFSETQ. The CDR3 consists of 14 residues. In DNA form, the CDR3 reads TGCGCCAGCAGCGGAGGGACAGATCAAGAGACCCAGTACTTC. Residues: CASSGGTDQETQYF.

This clonotype was seen many times. V usage is TRBV12-3 or TRBV12-4 and J usage is TRBJ1-1, with 10 bases that match TRBD1. The length of the CDR3 is 14 residues. With V trimmed by 7 bases and J by 0 bases, 2 bases remained unmatched. The CDR3 spells CASTGQGVNTEAFF. CDR3 sequence (DNA): TGTGCCAGCACCGGACAGGGGGTGAACACTGAAGCTTTCTTT.

This clonotype was counted ten times or more. This chain connects TRBV12-3 or TRBV12-4 to TRBJ1-1; D call uncertain. This CDR3 region has 15 residues. V gave up 1 base and J gave up 2 bases, with 11 bases separating them. The CDR3 region has the DNA TGTGCCAGCAGTTTAGGTCCGGGGTCTAACACTGAAGCTTTCTTT. As protein: CASSLGPGSNTEAFF.

This clonotype appeared a few times. The V gene is TRBV27, the J gene TRBJ1-5, with a tentative D call TRBD1 (6 bases). Looked up from germline, CDR1 is MNHEY and CDR2 is SMNVEV (reference sequence). This CDR3 is 14 amino acids long. V was clipped by 2 bases and J by 7 bases, with 12 bases between them. The CDR3 spells CASSLRWGAQPQHF. The CDR3 DNA reads TGTGCCAGCAGTTTAAGGTGGGGGGCCCAGCCCCAGCATTTT.